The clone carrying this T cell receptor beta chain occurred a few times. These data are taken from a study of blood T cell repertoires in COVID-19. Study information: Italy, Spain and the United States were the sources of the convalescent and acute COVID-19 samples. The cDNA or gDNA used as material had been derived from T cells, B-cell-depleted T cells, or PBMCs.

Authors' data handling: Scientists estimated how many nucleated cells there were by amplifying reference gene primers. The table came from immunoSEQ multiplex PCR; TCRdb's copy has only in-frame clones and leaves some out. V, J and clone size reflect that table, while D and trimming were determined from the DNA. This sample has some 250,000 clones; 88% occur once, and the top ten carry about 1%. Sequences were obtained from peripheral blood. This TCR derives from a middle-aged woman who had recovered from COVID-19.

The CDR3 DNA reads TGTGCCAGCCACGACCGGGTCCCCCCCCGAGCTTTCTTT. It encodes CASHDRVPPRAFF. The chain carries TRBV3-1 (or the pseudogene TRBV3-2) and TRBJ1-1; D call uncertain. Germline loops: CDR1 LGHDT, CDR2 YNNKEL (reference sequence). Trimming left V 8 bases short and J 10 bases short, with 20 bases between. The CDR3 is made up of 13 amino acids.